This TCR beta chain was sequenced during a study of blood T cell repertoires in COVID-19. Study summary: From T cells, B-cell-depleted T cells, or PBMCs came the material, which was cDNA or gDNA.

The germline V gene has CDR1 SGHRS and CDR2 YFSETQ. CDR3 length: 12 amino acids. Trimming cost V 6 bases and J 7 bases, with 13 bases left between them. The repertoire was sequenced with immunoSEQ multiplex PCR; TCRdb's copy has only in-frame clones and lacks some. Here the sample spans under 200,000 clones, approximately 80% being singletons. Those enrolled, adults aged roughly 18 to 90 years, came from fewer than 25 US areas. Donors were grouped by their self-reported clinical history. The source of this sequence is a woman between 55 and 75 years old who had recovered from COVID-19. The chain couples TRBV5-1 to TRBJ1-2; D gene ambiguous. The sample was PBMCs or T cells enriched from blood (not recorded which). The CDR3 DNA follows: TGCGCCAGCACAGACAAGGATGGTGGCTACACCTTC. Protein: CASTDKDGGYTF.